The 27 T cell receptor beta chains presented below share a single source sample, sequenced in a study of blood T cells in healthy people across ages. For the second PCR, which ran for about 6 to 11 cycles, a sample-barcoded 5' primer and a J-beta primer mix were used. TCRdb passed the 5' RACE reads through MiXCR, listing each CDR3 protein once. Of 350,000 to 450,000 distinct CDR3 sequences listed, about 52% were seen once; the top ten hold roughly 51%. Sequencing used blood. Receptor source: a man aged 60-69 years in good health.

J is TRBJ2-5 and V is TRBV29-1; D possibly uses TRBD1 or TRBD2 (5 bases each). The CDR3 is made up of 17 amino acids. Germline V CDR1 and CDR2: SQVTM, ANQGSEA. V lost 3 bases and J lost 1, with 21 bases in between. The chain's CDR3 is CSVDCGDQRNSQETQYF. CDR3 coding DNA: TGCAGCGTTGATTGTGGGGACCAGCGGAATTCCCAAGAGACCCAGTACTTC.

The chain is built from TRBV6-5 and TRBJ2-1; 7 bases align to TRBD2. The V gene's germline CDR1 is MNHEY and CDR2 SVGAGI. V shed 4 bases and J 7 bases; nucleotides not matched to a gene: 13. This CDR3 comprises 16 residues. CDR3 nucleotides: TGTGCCAGCAGTTCGAGCGGGAACCCTAATTTGAATGAGCAGTTCTTC. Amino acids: CASSSSGNPNLNEQFF.

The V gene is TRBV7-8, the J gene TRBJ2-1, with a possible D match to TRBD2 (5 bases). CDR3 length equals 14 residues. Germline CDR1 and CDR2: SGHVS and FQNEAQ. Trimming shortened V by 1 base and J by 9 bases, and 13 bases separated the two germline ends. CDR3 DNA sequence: TGTGCCAGCAGCTTAGGAGACAACCGGGGTGAGCAGTTCTTC. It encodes CASSLGDNRGEQFF.

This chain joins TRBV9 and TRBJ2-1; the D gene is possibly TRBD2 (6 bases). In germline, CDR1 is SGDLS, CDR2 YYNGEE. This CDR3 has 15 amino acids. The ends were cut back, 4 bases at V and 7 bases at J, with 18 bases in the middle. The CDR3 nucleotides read TGTGCCAGCAGCTCTTATCATGTGGGGAGGAATGAGCAGTTCTTC. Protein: CASSSYHVGRNEQFF.

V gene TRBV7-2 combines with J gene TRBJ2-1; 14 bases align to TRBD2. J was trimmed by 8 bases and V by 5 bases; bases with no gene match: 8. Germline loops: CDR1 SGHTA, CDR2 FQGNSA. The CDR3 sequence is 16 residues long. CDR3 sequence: CASSEATSGRAYEQFF. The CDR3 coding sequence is TGTGCCAGCAGCGAAGCGACTAGCGGGAGGGCCTATGAGCAGTTCTTC. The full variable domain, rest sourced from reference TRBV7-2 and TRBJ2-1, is GAGVSQSPSNKVTEKGKDVELRCDPISGHTALYWYRQSLGQGLEFLIYFQGNSAPDKSGLPSDRFSAERTGGSVSTLTIQRTQQEDSAVYLCASSEATSGRAYEQFFGPGTRLTVL.

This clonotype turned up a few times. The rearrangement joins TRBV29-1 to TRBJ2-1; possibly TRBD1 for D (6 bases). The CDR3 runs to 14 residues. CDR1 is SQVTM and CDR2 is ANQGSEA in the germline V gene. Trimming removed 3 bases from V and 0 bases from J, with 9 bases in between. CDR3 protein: CSVEQGGSYNEQFF. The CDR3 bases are TGCAGCGTTGAGCAAGGGGGCTCCTACAATGAGCAGTTCTTC.

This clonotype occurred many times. Here the CDR3 reads CASSPSQAQETQYF. The DNA of the CDR3 is TGTGCCAGCAGCCCCTCCCAGGCGCAAGAGACCCAGTACTTC. V is TRBV9 and J is TRBJ2-5, with D unclear. Germline V gives CDR1 SGDLS, CDR2 YYNGEE. With 4 bases removed from V and 2 bases from J, the gap between germline ends came to 12 bases. There are 14 residues in the CDR3.

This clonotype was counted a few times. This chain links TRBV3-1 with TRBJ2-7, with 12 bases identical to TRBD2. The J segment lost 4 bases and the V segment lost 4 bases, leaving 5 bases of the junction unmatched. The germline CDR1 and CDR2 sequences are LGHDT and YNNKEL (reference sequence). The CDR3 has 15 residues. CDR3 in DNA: TGTGCCAGCAGCCGACTAGCGGGAGAGAATTACGAGCAGTACTTC. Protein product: CASSRLAGENYEQYF.

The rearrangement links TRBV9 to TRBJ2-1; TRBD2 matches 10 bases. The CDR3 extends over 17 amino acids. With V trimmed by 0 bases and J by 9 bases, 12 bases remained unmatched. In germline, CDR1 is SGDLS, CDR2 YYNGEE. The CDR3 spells CASSVGKGIAGGVEQFF. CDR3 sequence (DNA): TGTGCCAGCAGCGTAGGGAAAGGGATAGCGGGAGGTGTTGAGCAGTTCTTC.

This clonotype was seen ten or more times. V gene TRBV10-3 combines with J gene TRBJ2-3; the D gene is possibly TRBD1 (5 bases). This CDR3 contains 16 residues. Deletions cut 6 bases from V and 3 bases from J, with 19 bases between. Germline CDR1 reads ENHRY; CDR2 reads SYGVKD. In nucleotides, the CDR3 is TGTGCCATCAGCGGTCAGCCAGCAGGGCAGACAGATACGCAGTATTTT. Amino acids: CAISGQPAGQTDTQYF.

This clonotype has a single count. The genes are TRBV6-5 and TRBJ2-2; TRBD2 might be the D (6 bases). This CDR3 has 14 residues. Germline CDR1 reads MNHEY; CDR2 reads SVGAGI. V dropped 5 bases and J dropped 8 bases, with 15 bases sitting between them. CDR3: CASSPPGAPGELFF. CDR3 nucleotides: TGTGCCAGCAGTCCCCCGGGAGCCCCTGGGGAGCTGTTTTTT.

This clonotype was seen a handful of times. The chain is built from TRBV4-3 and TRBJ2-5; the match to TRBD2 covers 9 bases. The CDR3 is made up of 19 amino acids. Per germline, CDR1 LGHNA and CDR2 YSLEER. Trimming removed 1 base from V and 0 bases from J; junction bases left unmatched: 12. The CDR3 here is CASSQVFLAGGRNQETQYF. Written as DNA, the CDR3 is TGCGCCAGCAGCCAAGTATTTTTGGCGGGAGGGCGCAACCAAGAGACCCAGTACTTC.

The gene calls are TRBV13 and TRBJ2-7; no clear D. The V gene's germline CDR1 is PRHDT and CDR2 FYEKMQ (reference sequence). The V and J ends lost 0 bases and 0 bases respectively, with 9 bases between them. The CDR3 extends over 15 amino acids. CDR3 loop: CASSLGAGISYEQYF. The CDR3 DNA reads TGTGCCAGCAGCTTAGGGGCAGGAATCTCCTACGAGCAGTACTTC. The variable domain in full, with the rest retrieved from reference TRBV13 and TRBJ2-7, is AAGVIQSPRHLIKEKRETATLKCYPIPRHDTVYWYQQGPGQDPQFLISFYEKMQSDKGSIPDRFSAQQFSDYHSELNMSSLELGDSALYFCASSLGAGISYEQYFGPGTRLTVT.

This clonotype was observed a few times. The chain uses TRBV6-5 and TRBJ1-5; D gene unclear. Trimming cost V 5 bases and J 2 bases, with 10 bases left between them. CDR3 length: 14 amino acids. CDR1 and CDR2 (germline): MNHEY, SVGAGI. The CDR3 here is CASSPGPGNQPQHF. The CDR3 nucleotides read TGTGCCAGCAGTCCCGGCCCGGGCAATCAGCCCCAGCATTTT.

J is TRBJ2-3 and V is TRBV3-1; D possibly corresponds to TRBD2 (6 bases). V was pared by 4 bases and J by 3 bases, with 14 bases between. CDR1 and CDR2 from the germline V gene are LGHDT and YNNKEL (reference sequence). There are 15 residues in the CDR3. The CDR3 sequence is CASSPTRIGTDTQYF. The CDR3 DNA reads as TGTGCCAGCAGCCCGACTAGAATTGGGACAGATACGCAGTATTTT.

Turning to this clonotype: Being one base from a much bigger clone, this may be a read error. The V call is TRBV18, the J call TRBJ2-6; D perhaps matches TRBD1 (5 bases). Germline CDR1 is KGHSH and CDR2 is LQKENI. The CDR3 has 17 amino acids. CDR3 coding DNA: TGTGCCAGCTCACCTACACTAACAGGTTCTGGGGCCAACGCCCTGACTTTC. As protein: CASSPTLTGSGANALTF. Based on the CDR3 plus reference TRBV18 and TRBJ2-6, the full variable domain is NAGVMQNPRHLVRRRGQEARLRCSPMKGHSHVYWYRQLPEEGLKFMVYLQKENIIDESGMPKERFSAEFPKEGPSILRIQQVVRGDSAAYFCASSPTLTGSGANALTFGAGSRLTVL.

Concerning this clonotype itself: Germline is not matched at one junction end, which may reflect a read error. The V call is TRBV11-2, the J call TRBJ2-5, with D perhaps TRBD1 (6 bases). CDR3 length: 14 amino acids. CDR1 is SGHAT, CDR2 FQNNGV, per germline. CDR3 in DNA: TGTGCCGGCAGCCCCACAGGGAATCAAGAGACCCAGTACTTC. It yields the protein CAGSPTGNQETQYF. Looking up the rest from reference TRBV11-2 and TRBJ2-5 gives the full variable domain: EAGVAQSPRYKIIEKRQSVAFWCNPISGHATLYWYQQILGQGPKLLIQFQNNGVVDDSQLPKDRFSAERLKGVDSTLKIQPAKLEDSAVYLCAGSPTGNQETQYFGPGTRLLVL.

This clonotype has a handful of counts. The CDR3 bases are TGCAGCGGGGAGGCCTACAATGAGCAGTTCTTC. Translation gives CSGEAYNEQFF. The rearrangement joins TRBV29-1 to TRBJ2-1; possibly TRBD2 for D (6 bases). Per germline, CDR1 SQVTM and CDR2 ANQGSEA. V lost 7 bases, J lost 2 bases, and 6 bases lay in between. The CDR3 totals 11 residues.

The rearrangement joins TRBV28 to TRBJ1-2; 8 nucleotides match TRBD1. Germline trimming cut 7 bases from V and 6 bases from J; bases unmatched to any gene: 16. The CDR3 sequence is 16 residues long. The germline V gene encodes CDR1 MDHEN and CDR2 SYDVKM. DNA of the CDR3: TGTGCCAGCACCTCACCCCTAATGGACAGGGAGGATGGCTACACCTTC. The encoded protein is CASTSPLMDREDGYTF.

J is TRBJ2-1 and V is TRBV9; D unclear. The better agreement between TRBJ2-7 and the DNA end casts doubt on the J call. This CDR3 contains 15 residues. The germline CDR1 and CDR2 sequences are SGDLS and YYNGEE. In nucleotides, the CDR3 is TGTGCCAGCAGCGTAGAAGGGCTACCCTACAATGAGCAGTACTTC. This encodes CASSVEGLPYNEQYF.

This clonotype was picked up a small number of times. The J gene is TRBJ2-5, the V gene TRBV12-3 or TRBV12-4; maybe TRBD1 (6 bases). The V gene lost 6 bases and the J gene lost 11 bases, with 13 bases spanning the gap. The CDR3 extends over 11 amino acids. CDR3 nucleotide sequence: TGTGCCAGCAGAGATGGGGGACAACAGTACTTC. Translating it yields CASRDGGQQYF.

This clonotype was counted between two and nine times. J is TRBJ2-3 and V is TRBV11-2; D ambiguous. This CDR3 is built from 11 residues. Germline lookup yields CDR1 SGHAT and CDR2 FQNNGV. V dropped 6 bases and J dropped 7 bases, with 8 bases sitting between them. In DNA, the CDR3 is TGTGCCAGCAGACTTAGCAATACGCAGTATTTT. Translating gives CASRLSNTQYF.

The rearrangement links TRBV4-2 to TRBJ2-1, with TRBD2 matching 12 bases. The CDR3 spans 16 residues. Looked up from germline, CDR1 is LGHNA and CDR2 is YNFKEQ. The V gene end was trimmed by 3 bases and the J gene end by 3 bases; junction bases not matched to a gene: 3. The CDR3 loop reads CASSHRLAGDYNEQFF. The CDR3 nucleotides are TGTGCCAGCAGCCACAGACTAGCGGGGGACTACAATGAGCAGTTCTTC.

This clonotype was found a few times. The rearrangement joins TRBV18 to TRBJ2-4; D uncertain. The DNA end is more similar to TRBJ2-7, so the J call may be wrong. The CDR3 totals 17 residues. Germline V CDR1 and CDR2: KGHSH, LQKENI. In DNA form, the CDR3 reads TGTGCCAGCTCCCTAACTCAGTCGGGCAGCCCTTCCTACGAGCAGTACTTC. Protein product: CASSLTQSGSPSYEQYF.

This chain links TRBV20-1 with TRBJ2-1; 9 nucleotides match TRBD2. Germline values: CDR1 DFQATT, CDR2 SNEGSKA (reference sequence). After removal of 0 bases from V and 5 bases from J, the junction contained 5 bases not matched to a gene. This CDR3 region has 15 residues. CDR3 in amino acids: CSARDRLAGHNEQFF. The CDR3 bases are TGCAGTGCTAGAGATCGCCTAGCGGGGCACAATGAGCAGTTCTTC.

The CDR3 spells CASSTWERDTQYF. The DNA of the CDR3 is TGTGCCAGTAGTACTTGGGAACGAGATACGCAGTATTTT. The chain uses TRBV19 and TRBJ2-3; D ambiguous. This CDR3 has 13 amino acids. V lost 4 bases and J lost 5, with 10 bases in between. Germline loops: CDR1 LNHDA, CDR2 SQIVND (reference sequence). Looking up the rest from reference TRBV19 and TRBJ2-3 gives the full variable domain: DGGITQSPKYLFRKEGQNVTLSCEQNLNHDAMYWYRQDPGQGLRLIYYSQIVNDFQKGDIAEGYSVSREKKESFPLTVTSAQKNPTAFYLCASSTWERDTQYFGPGTRLTVL.

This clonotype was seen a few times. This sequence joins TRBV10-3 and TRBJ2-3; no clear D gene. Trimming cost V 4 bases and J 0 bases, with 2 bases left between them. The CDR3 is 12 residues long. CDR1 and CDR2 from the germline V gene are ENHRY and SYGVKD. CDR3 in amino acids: CAISGSTDTQYF. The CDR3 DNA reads TGTGCCATCAGTGGCAGCACAGATACGCAGTATTTT.